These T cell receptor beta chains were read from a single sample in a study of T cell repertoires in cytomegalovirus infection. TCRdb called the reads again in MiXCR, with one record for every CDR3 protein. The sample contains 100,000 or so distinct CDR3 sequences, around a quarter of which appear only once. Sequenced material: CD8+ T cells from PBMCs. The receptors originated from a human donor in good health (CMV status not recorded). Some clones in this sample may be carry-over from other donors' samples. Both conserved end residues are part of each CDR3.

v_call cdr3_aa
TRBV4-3 CASSQGGDRVTYEQYF
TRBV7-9 CASSLAGSSNQPQHF
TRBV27 CASSYGTGNQETQYF
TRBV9 CASSSRTGWRETQYF
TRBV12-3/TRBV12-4 CASSLIRGDEQYF
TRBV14 CASSPGQYQETQYF
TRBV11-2 CASSLGGTNYGYTF
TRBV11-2 CASSFGQGDPYGYTF
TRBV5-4 CASSLRAAETDTQYF
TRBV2 CASTNGGFSYEQYF
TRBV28 CASSEVQGAAIGGYTF
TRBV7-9 CASSLGGTGWNQPQHF
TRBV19 CASSIRGPDEQYF
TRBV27 CASSLYRVTYNEQFF
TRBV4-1 CASSRRAGAGLTDTQYF
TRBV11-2 CASSLEGSGETQYF
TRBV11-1 CASSLAHNAAYEQYF
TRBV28 CASSLNRFRSPLHF
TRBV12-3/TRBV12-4 CASRGLDETQYF
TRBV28 CASSLPLAGNPYEQYF
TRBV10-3 CAISEDTSLSYEQYF
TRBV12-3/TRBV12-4 CASSPLTGPTRNEQFF
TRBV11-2 CASSQDEQFF
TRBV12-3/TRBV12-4 CASSQPSHVGYTF
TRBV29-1 CSGGQGAGEVNEQFF
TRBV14 CASSRDGGATNEKLFF
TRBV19 CASKLEVGANVLTF
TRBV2 CASSEAFRAASGYTF
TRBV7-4 CAGEGDRSYEQYF
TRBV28 CASSLSTSGGQTDTQYF
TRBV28 CASSFRTGAPDTQYF
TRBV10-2 CASSEGQGAYGYTF
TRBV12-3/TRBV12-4 CASSSGLAGRNEQFF
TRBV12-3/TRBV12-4 CASSSTGRRYNSPLHF
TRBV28 CASSLTGESQETQYF
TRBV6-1 CASSTSPHDNYGYTF
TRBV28 CASSWDNEQYF
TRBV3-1 CASSQDFRGAKNIQYF
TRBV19 CASKFGSSYNEQFF
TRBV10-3 CAIRGQGESEQYF
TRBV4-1 CASSQLRDRGSNEQFF
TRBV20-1 CSATGGDYGYTF
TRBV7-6 CASSSPGKKETQYF
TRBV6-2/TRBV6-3 CASNLPGTTLDEQFF
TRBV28 CASSTGELFF